This T cell receptor (beta chain) was recovered during a study of blood T cell repertoires in COVID-19. Study as a whole: COVID-19 samples from acute and convalescent phases originated in the United States, Italy and Spain.

The CDR3 runs to 14 residues. V shed 0 bases and J shed 2 bases, with 8 bases lying between them. Per germline, CDR1 SGHDT and CDR2 YYEEEE. Data came from immunoSEQ multiplex PCR; TCRdb stores just in-frame clones and leaves some out. There are approximately 120,000 clones in the sample; over 60% occur only once, and 30% to 45% lies in the top ten. With regard to this clone: Distinct nucleotide sequences in the sample also encode this CDR3.

This chain joins TRBV5-6 and TRBJ1-1; D may be TRBD1 (5 bases). Sequenced material: peripheral blood. The clonotype was recovered from a man aged 40-55 years with active or convalescent COVID-19. The CDR3 DNA follows: TGTGCCAGCAGCTTGGGACAGTTTAACACTGAAGCTTTCTTT. Amino acid sequence: CASSLGQFNTEAFF.